Here is one T cell receptor (beta chain) with its context. This sample is part of a study of blood T cell repertoires in COVID-19. Across the study: Sites across the United States, Italy and Spain contributed samples from acute and convalescent COVID-19. PBMCs, B-cell-depleted T cells, or T cells provided the cDNA or gDNA that made up the material.

Germline values: CDR1 SGHAT, CDR2 FQNNGV. V shed 2 bases and J shed 2 bases, with 7 bases lying between them. This CDR3 region has 14 residues. Original processing notes: Estimation of nucleated cell counts was performed using reference gene primer amplification. TCRdb's table, derived via immunoSEQ multiplex PCR, lists solely in-frame clones and lacks some. That table is the source of V, J and clone size, and D and trimming were worked out from the DNA. This sample has 250,000 or so clones, with 82% found just once. The gene calls are TRBV11-2 and TRBJ1-3, with D unclear. Sequencing was done on a sample of peripheral blood. The TCR was taken from an older woman with acute or convalescent COVID-19. CDR3: CASSLTAAGNTIYF. CDR3 coding DNA: TGTGCCAGCAGCTTAACGGCGGCTGGAAACACCATATATTTT.